The text below deals with one TCR beta chain. CDR1 and CDR2 from the germline V gene are GTSNPN and SVGIG (reference sequence). This CDR3 is 14 amino acids long. V dropped 8 bases and J dropped 2; count of bases not matched to a gene: 9. This record belongs to a study of shared T cell receptors in the human thymus. TCRdb keeps only in-frame clones here, not all; method: immunoSEQ multiplex PCR. The repertoire holds about 710,000 clones, over 75% seen once, with just under 0.0095% in the top ten. This sample also appeared in a second study, on human thymus T cells. As that study records: Thymic material originated from resections removed in the course of corrective heart surgery.

The receptor was derived from a boy under two years old with a congenital heart defect. The J gene is TRBJ2-3, the V gene TRBV30; TRBD2 matches at 8 bases. Sequencing was performed on thymocytes. In DNA form, the CDR3 reads TGTGCCAGCGTACTAGCGGCAAACACAGATACGCAGTATTTT. Protein sequence: CASVLAANTDTQYF.